This T cell receptor beta chain comes out of a study of cytomegalovirus exposure and HLA in healthy donors. Points from the study as a whole: Within the approximately 120 validation repertoires, first-cohort TCR clusters tended to co-occur, according to a later analysis. High sensitivity and specificity were reportedly achieved when the classifier diagnosed cytomegalovirus status.

Of note for this clone: Its specificity is unknown.

Libraries were prepared by immunoSEQ multiplex PCR; TCRdb keeps only in-frame clonotypes and omits some of them. The sample carries 92,000 or so clones, approximately 96% recorded once. Trimming removed 0 bases at V and 2 bases at J, with 14 bases between. The germline gives CDR1 SQVTM, CDR2 ANQGSEA. This CDR3 is 16 amino acids long. The gene calls are TRBV29-1 and TRBJ2-1; maybe TRBD1 (6 bases). Sequencing input: PBMCs. This TCR was recovered from a man younger than 35 in good health and CMV-seronegative. Written as DNA, the CDR3 is TGCAGCGTTGAAGATCCTGACAGGAGGACCTACAATGAGCAGTTCTTC. This gives the protein CSVEDPDRRTYNEQFF.